This TCR beta chain was captured in a study of T-cell reconstitution after alpha-beta-depleted transplantation in children. This clonotype was detected only a few times. This sample's TCRbeta library carried unique molecular identifier barcodes. Each CDR3 protein is one row after TCRdb ran MiXCR on the PCR reads. The sample shows around 680,000 distinct CDR3 sequences, approximately 17% of them seen only once. J was trimmed by 2 bases and V by 7 bases; bases with no gene match: 5. This CDR3 is 14 amino acids long. This sample comprised PBMCs from the stem cell graft donor, obtained from the stem cell graft. This chain uses TRBV12-3 or TRBV12-4 with TRBJ2-3; 8 nucleotides line up with TRBD2. The source is a human donor who donated a stem cell graft to a child with acute myeloid leukemia. The CDR3 coding sequence is TGTGCCAGCACAGAGCGGGGGACCACAGATACGCAGTATTTT. It yields the protein CASTERGTTDTQYF.